This note documents a single T cell receptor (beta chain) sequence. Its cognate antigen is unknown. This entry is derived from a study of CD8 T cells in ankylosing spondylitis. The study, taken as a whole, reports: A number of the motif variants had already been described in reactive arthritis synovial fluid and blood. For ankylosing spondylitis blood, a TCR beta motif of several highly homologous variants appeared characteristic. Within matched ankylosing spondylitis synovial fluid, disease-linked clones were reportedly significantly enriched.

Making use of molecular barcodes, quantitative 5'-RACE generated TCR beta libraries. TCRdb passed the 5' RACE reads through MiXCR, listing each CDR3 protein once. The sample lists about 310,000 distinct CDR3 sequences, 20% to 25% occurring once. The TCR originated in a female donor with ankylosing spondylitis or in good health (not recorded which). The specimen sequenced was blood, either unsorted or a sorted T cell fraction (not recorded which).

In nucleotides, the CDR3 is TGCAGTGCTAGCTTGAGCTGGAGCTCCTACAATGAGCAGTTCTTC. This translates into CSASLSWSSYNEQFF. The J gene is TRBJ2-1, the V gene TRBV20-1; D remains ambiguous. V was shortened by 3 bases and J by 0 bases, with 12 bases between the two germline ends. Germline CDR1 DFQATT, CDR2 SNEGSKA (reference sequence). The CDR3 contains 15 residues.